These 21 T cell receptor beta chains came from one sample sequenced in a study of CD8 T cells in ankylosing spondylitis. Study-wide findings and caveats: Characteristic, it appeared, of ankylosing spondylitis blood was a TCR beta motif of several highly homologous variants.

Their antigen targets remain unknown. MiXCR, run by TCRdb on the 5' RACE reads, gives a single entry per CDR3 protein. The sample lists roughly 470,000 distinct CDR3 sequences, roughly 27% seen once, with 0.89% in the top ten. The specimen was blood, either unsorted or a sorted T cell fraction (not recorded which). Source of these receptors: a male donor with ankylosing spondylitis.

The rearrangement uses TRBV11-2 and TRBJ2-1; 8 bases line up with TRBD2. The CDR3 is made up of 15 amino acids. The V and J ends lost 3 bases and 3 bases, in that order; junction bases with no gene match: 4. CDR1 is SGHAT, CDR2 FQNNGV, per germline. CDR3 sequence: CASSFIAGLYNEQFF. Written as DNA, the CDR3 is TGTGCCAGCAGCTTCATAGCGGGACTCTACAATGAGCAGTTCTTC.

This clonotype was observed a handful of times. The genes are TRBV5-4 and TRBJ2-5; the match to TRBD2 covers 13 bases. V lost 4 bases, J lost 5 bases, and 8 bases stayed unmatched. Germline CDR1 is SGHNT and CDR2 is YYREEE (reference sequence). There are 16 residues in the CDR3. The CDR3 DNA reads as TGTGCCAGCAGCCCTAGGACTAGCGGGAGCCGGGAGACCCAGTACTTC. This translates into CASSPRTSGSRETQYF. Supplemented by reference TRBV5-4 and TRBJ2-5, the full variable domain reads ETGVTQSPTHLIKTRGQQVTLRCSSQSGHNTVSWYQQALGQGPQFIFQYYREEENGRGNFPPRFSGLQFPNYSSELNVNALELDDSALYLCASSPRTSGSRETQYFGPGTRLLVL.

This clonotype was counted many times. This chain links TRBV29-1 with TRBJ2-1; 8 nucleotides agree with TRBD2. Germline V CDR1 and CDR2: SQVTM, ANQGSEA. The CDR3 loop spans 16 amino acids. With 5 bases clipped from V and 9 bases from J, the junction kept 18 bases outside the gene matches. The CDR3 nucleotides are TGCAGCGTTCCCAACGTCGGAGGAGCGGGAGCGGGTGAGCAGTTCTTC. Translating gives CSVPNVGGAGAGEQFF.

This clonotype was recorded a few times. The chain joins TRBV7-6 to TRBJ2-2, with no clear D. CDR3 size: 16 residues. V lost 1 base and J lost 4, with 13 bases in between. CDR1 and CDR2 from the germline V gene are SGHVS and FNYEAQ. The CDR3 nucleotides read TGTGCCAGCAGCTTAGGTCTGGGAACGGTCACCGGGGAGCTGTTTTTT. The encoded protein is CASSLGLGTVTGELFF.

The chain has TRBV5-1 and TRBJ1-4, with D maybe TRBD1 (5 bases). The length of the CDR3 is 15 residues. Trimming took off 3 bases at V and 8 bases at J, with 17 bases between the two ends. Germline CDR1 and CDR2: SGHRS and YFSETQ. The CDR3 region is CASSSTTDAGEKLFF. The DNA for the CDR3 is TGCGCCAGCAGCTCCACAACGGACGCAGGGGAAAAACTGTTTTTT.

This clonotype was seen more than once but under ten times. The genes are TRBV20-1 and TRBJ1-2, with 7 bases lining up with TRBD1. CDR1 is DFQATT, CDR2 SNEGSKA, per germline (reference sequence). Germline trimming cut 6 bases from V and 4 bases from J; bases unmatched to any gene: 14. CDR3 length equals 15 residues. CDR3 amino acids: CSAKQGLLAVYGYTF. The CDR3 coding sequence is TGCAGTGCGAAACAGGGGCTCCTCGCGGTCTATGGCTACACCTTC.

This chain links TRBV11-1 with TRBJ2-3; 13 bases are a match to TRBD2. Germline V gene sequence: CDR1 SGHAT, CDR2 FQDESV (reference sequence). This CDR3 contains 18 residues. V trimming: 5 bases; J trimming: 1 base; junction bases outside the gene matches: 9. Written as DNA, the CDR3 is TGTGCCAGCAGCGCACTAGCGGGAGGGCCTTCTGGCACAGATACGCAGTATTTT. Translation gives CASSALAGGPSGTDTQYF.

This chain connects TRBV5-1 to TRBJ2-1; D ambiguous. The CDR3 is 12 amino acids. Trimming cost V 4 bases and J 4 bases, with 6 bases left between them. Per germline, CDR1 SGHRS and CDR2 YFSETQ. CDR3 residues: CASSRYYNEQFF. In DNA form, the CDR3 reads TGCGCCAGCAGCCGATATTACAATGAGCAGTTCTTC.

The chain carries TRBV29-1 and TRBJ2-3; tentative D call: TRBD2 (6 bases). Trimming pared 4 bases from V and 0 bases from J, leaving 8 bases between. This CDR3 has 13 residues. CDR1 and CDR2 from the germline V gene are SQVTM and ANQGSEA. The CDR3 loop is CSVVAASTDTQYF. The CDR3 DNA reads TGCAGCGTTGTAGCGGCTAGCACAGATACGCAGTATTTT.

This clonotype has a handful of counts. The chain links TRBV27 to TRBJ2-2; TRBD1 matches 8 bases. The CDR3 is made up of 17 amino acids. Germline lookup yields CDR1 MNHEY and CDR2 SMNVEV (reference sequence). V trimming: 4 bases; J trimming: 3 bases; junction bases outside the gene matches: 10. CDR3 in amino acids: CASSSDRASNYTGELFF. In DNA form, the CDR3 reads TGTGCCAGCAGTTCGGACAGGGCTTCGAATTACACCGGGGAGCTGTTTTTT.

This chain joins TRBV5-1 and TRBJ2-2; D is uncertain. The V and J ends lost 4 bases and 3 bases respectively, with 10 bases between them. CDR1 is SGHRS, CDR2 YFSETQ, per germline. The CDR3 sequence is 14 residues long. The DNA for the CDR3 is TGCGCCAGCAGCAAAGGGTCGGACACCGGGGAGCTGTTTTTT. Its protein is CASSKGSDTGELFF.

This clonotype was seen a few times. The V call is TRBV20-1, the J call TRBJ1-2; 9 nucleotides align to TRBD1. The germline V gene encodes CDR1 DFQATT and CDR2 SNEGSKA (reference sequence). The CDR3 runs to 14 residues. Trimming removed 7 bases from V and 8 bases from J; junction bases left unmatched: 14. CDR3 coding DNA: TGCAGTGTCTACCTCTTACAGGGGGCTAGGGGCTACACCTTC. This sequence encodes CSVYLLQGARGYTF.

This chain connects TRBV27 to TRBJ1-2; D gene unclear. The CDR3 is made up of 13 amino acids. Trimming pared 3 bases from V and 1 base from J, leaving 6 bases between. Germline V lookup: CDR1 MNHEY, CDR2 SMNVEV (reference sequence). CDR3 amino acids: CASSFTYNYGYTF. CDR3 nucleotide sequence: TGTGCCAGCAGTTTCACATATAACTATGGCTACACCTTC.

The chain carries TRBV6-2 or TRBV6-3 and TRBJ2-3; weak D call: TRBD1 (6 bases). The CDR3 is 13 amino acids. Germline CDR1 and CDR2: MNHEY and SVGEGT. Trimming left V 7 bases short and J 0 bases short, with 8 bases between. In DNA, the CDR3 is TGTGCCAGCAAACAGGGTAGCACAGATACGCAGTATTTT. This encodes CASKQGSTDTQYF.

This clonotype was recorded many times. The chain combines TRBV12-3 or TRBV12-4 with TRBJ2-4; TRBD1 agrees at 7 bases. The CDR3 totals 13 residues. The J segment lost 5 bases and the V segment lost 5 bases, leaving 3 bases of the junction unmatched. DNA of the CDR3: TGTGCCAGCAGTCTAGGGACAGAAAACATTCAGTACTTC. Translating gives CASSLGTENIQYF.

Only a few counts were recorded for this clonotype. The chain uses TRBV7-2 and TRBJ2-5; TRBD1 might be the D (5 bases). Trimming took off 4 bases at V and 5 bases at J, with 11 bases between the two ends. This CDR3 is 13 amino acids long. The germline gives CDR1 SGHTA, CDR2 FQGNSA. As DNA, the CDR3 is TGTGCCAGCAGCTCAAGGAGACAGGAGACCCAGTACTTC. As protein: CASSSRRQETQYF.

In this sample, this clonotype turned up a few times. The rearrangement uses TRBV20-1 and TRBJ2-7; 8 nucleotides align to TRBD1. The trim removed 1 base at V and 2 bases at J, leaving 4 bases unmatched. This CDR3 region has 14 residues. CDR1 is DFQATT, CDR2 SNEGSKA, per germline (reference sequence). The CDR3 nucleotides read TGCAGTGCTAGAGCCGGACAGGGAGCCTACGAGCAGTACTTC. It is translated as CSARAGQGAYEQYF.

The rearrangement joins TRBV7-9 to TRBJ2-7; D is perhaps TRBD2 (6 bases). V lost 5 bases and J lost 3, with 14 bases in between. Germline lookup yields CDR1 SEHNR and CDR2 FQNEAQ (reference sequence). The CDR3 is made up of 14 amino acids. CDR3 DNA sequence: TGTGCCAGCAGCCATTGGGAGGAGGGCTACGAGCAGTACTTC. Residues: CASSHWEEGYEQYF.

This clonotype was seen a few times. This sequence joins TRBV12-3 or TRBV12-4 and TRBJ2-3, with TRBD2 matching 8 bases. This CDR3 is 14 amino acids long. The junction had 3 bases not matched to a gene; V was cut back by 5 bases and J by 2 bases. The CDR3 nucleotides are TGTGCCAGCAGTATCGGACTAGCCACAGATACGCAGTATTTT. Its translation is CASSIGLATDTQYF.

The chain has TRBV18 and TRBJ2-3; D call uncertain. Germline CDR1 is KGHSH and CDR2 is LQKENI. Trimming shortened V by 3 bases and J by 4 bases, and 5 bases separated the two germline ends. The CDR3 is 12 residues long. CDR3: CASSPGSDTQYF. CDR3 nucleotide sequence: TGTGCCAGCTCACCCGGTTCAGATACGCAGTATTTT.

This chain links TRBV10-2 with TRBJ2-5; 11 bases fit TRBD2. Per germline, CDR1 WSHSY and CDR2 SAAADI. V trimming: 6 bases; J trimming: 0 bases; junction bases outside the gene matches: 6. The CDR3 has 16 amino acids. CDR3 loop: CASSTRGLADQETQYF. The CDR3 coding sequence is TGCGCCAGCAGCACCCGGGGACTAGCGGACCAAGAGACCCAGTACTTC.